The entry that follows covers one T cell receptor (beta chain) sequence. The TCRbeta library incorporated unique molecular identifiers. MiXCR was run by TCRdb on the PCR reads, yielding one entry per CDR3 protein. The repertoire consists of about 540,000 distinct CDR3 sequences, with about 17% occurring once and the leading ten covering about 3.1%. CDR3 length: 13 amino acids. V lost 2 bases and J 6 bases, leaving 10 bases between the germline ends. Germline-derived CDR1 and CDR2 are SEHNR and FQNEAQ (reference sequence). This entry belongs to a study of T-cell reconstitution after alpha-beta-depleted transplantation in children.

J is TRBJ1-1 and V is TRBV7-9; D is unclear. The specimen was PBMCs from the stem cell graft donor, collected from the stem cell graft. The sequence was collected from a human donor who donated a stem cell graft to a child with acute lymphoblastic leukemia. The CDR3 nucleotides are TGTGCCAGCAGCTTACCCAAGGGCGCTGAAGCTTTCTTT. Translated: CASSLPKGAEAFF.